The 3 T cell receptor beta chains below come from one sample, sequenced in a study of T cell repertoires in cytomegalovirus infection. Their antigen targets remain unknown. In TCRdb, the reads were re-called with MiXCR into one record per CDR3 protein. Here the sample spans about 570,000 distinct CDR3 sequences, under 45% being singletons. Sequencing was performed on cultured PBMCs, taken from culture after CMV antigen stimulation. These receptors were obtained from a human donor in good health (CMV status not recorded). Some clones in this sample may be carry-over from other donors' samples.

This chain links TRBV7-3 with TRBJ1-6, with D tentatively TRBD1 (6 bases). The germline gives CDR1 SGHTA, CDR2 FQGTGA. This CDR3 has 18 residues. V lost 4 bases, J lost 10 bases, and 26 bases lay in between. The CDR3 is CASSSARDHRVLRSPLHF. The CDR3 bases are TGTGCCAGCAGCTCCGCCCGGGACCACAGGGTTTTAAGATCACCCCTCCACTTT.

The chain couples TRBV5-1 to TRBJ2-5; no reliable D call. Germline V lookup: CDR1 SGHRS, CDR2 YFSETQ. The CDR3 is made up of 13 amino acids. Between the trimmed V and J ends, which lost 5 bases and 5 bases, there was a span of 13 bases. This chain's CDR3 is CASSQDTWETQYF. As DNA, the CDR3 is TGCGCCAGCAGTCAAGACACCTGGGAGACCCAGTACTTC.

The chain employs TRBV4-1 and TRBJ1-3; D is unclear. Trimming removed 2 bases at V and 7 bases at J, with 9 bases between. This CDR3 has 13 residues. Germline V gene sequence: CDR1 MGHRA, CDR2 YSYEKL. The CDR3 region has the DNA TGCGCCAGCAGCCAAATGCTGGGGAACACCATATATTTT. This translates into CASSQMLGNTIYF.